This section outlines one T cell receptor beta chain sequence together with its context. This entry belongs to a study of blood T cell repertoires in COVID-19. Study at large: COVID-19 samples from acute and convalescent phases originated in the United States, Italy and Spain. The cDNA or gDNA used as material had been derived from T cells, B-cell-depleted T cells, or PBMCs.

The CDR3 length is 19 residues. Per germline, CDR1 SGHTS and CDR2 YDEGEE. Losses at the gene ends were 4 bases for V and 4 bases for J; bases not matched to a gene: 14. Per the authors' pipeline: Reference gene primer amplification gave nucleated cell count estimates. Profiling relied on immunoSEQ multiplex PCR, and the TCRdb table lists in-frame clones only, not all of them. V, J and clone size are taken as reported in that table, and D and trimming were inferred from the DNA itself. The table shows approximately 54,000 clones, with approximately 80% occurring only once. The sample taken for sequencing was peripheral blood. The receptor comes from a woman aged 60-70 years with acute or convalescent COVID-19. V usage is TRBV5-8 and J usage is TRBJ2-3, with TRBD2 identical over 14 bases. The CDR3 region is CASSRPSGTSGRGADTQYF. The DNA for the CDR3 is TGTGCCAGCAGCAGACCCTCCGGGACTAGCGGGAGAGGGGCAGATACGCAGTATTTT.